What follows are 9 T cell receptor beta chains derived from one specimen sequenced in a study of early T cells in non-severe SARS-CoV-2 infection (dated by TCRdb to about 2021). Library preparation employed 5' RACE. TCRdb lists the instrument as NextSeq 500. TCRdb itself trimmed the public reads at Q25 with fastp, ran MiXCR and retained productive beta chains. Identical CDR3 proteins give one entry, which carries the most common genes and DNA. Here the sample has about 67,000 distinct CDR3 sequences; around a tenth occur a single time. The ten largest clones represent 3.5% to 4% of the sample. Sequenced material: whole blood. The receptor source for this set is an adult who was a healthcare worker with PCR-confirmed SARS-CoV-2 infection or an uninfected control (not recorded which).

This clonotype was observed at least ten times. The chain has TRBV20-1 and TRBJ1-4; 10 bases match TRBD1. The CDR3 covers 15 residues. The germline CDR1 and CDR2 sequences are DFQATT and SNEGSKA (reference sequence). Unmatched junction bases numbered 10, after V lost 4 bases and J lost 8 bases. CDR3 region: CSATARTGGVEKLFF. The DNA of the CDR3 is TGCAGTGCTACCGCGAGGACAGGGGGTGTGGAAAAACTGTTTTTT.

The chain joins TRBV7-2 to TRBJ2-4; 8 bases are a match to TRBD2. The V and J ends lost 6 bases and 2 bases, in that order; junction bases with no gene match: 6. The CDR3 loop spans 15 amino acids. Germline assignment: CDR1 SGHTA and CDR2 FQGNSA. CDR3 protein: CASSTSGRTKNIQYF. Here the CDR3 DNA reads TGTGCCAGCAGTACCAGCGGGAGAACCAAAAACATTCAGTACTTC. The full variable domain, with the rest looked up from reference TRBV7-2 and TRBJ2-4, is GAGVSQSPSNKVTEKGKDVELRCDPISGHTALYWYRQSLGQGLEFLIYFQGNSAPDKSGLPSDRFSAERTGGSVSTLTIQRTQQEDSAVYLCASSTSGRTKNIQYFGAGTRLSVL.

A few counts support this clonotype. The chain joins TRBV6-5 to TRBJ2-7; D may be TRBD1 or TRBD2 (5 bases each). CDR3 length equals 17 residues. Between the trimmed V and J ends, which lost 4 bases and 5 bases, there was a span of 24 bases. CDR1 and CDR2 (germline): MNHEY, SVGAGI. DNA of the CDR3: TGTGCCAGCAGTTCCCTTACCTTCGGGACCTTTAGGCACGAGCAGTACTTC. This sequence encodes CASSSLTFGTFRHEQYF.

CDR3 sequence: CASSYRAGGNEKLFF. DNA for the CDR3: TGTGCCAGCAGTTACCGGGCAGGGGGAAATGAAAAACTGTTTTTT. This chain links TRBV6-5 with TRBJ1-4; 7 bases line up with TRBD1. J gave up 5 bases and V 2 bases, and 5 bases lay outside the gene matches. The CDR3 runs to 15 residues. The germline CDR1 and CDR2 sequences are MNHEY and SVGAGI.

In this sample, this clonotype turned up many times. The CDR3 spells CAWSVRWGIIDTQYF. As DNA, the CDR3 is TGTGCCTGGAGTGTACGGTGGGGAATTATTGATACGCAGTATTTT. V and J are TRBV30 and TRBJ2-3; no definite D call. The CDR3 contains 15 residues. With 0 bases removed from V and 6 bases from J, the gap between germline ends came to 16 bases. CDR1 is GTSNPN, CDR2 SVGIG, per germline (reference sequence). The full variable domain, its missing parts supplied by reference TRBV30 and TRBJ2-3, is SQTIHQWPATLVQPVGSPLSLECTVEGTSNPNLYWYRQAAGRGLQLLFYSVGIGQISSEVPQNLSASRPQDRQFILSSKKLLLSDSGFYLCAWSVRWGIIDTQYFGPGTRLTVL.

This clonotype showed up just a few times. This chain uses TRBV7-9 with TRBJ2-1; 9 positions agree with TRBD2. CDR1 is SEHNR, CDR2 FQNEAQ, per germline (reference sequence). The CDR3 covers 14 residues. After removal of 11 bases from V and 8 bases from J, the junction contained 13 bases not matched to a gene. CDR3 DNA sequence: TGTGCCGGAGGGGTTAGCGGGAGAGGGTATGAGCAGTTCTTC. Residues: CAGGVSGRGYEQFF.

The J gene is TRBJ2-3, the V gene TRBV7-9; D gene unclear. This CDR3 has 13 amino acids. CDR1 SEHNR and CDR2 FQNEAQ come from the germline V gene (reference sequence). Trimming pared 4 bases from V and 5 bases from J, leaving 10 bases between. This CDR3 is CASSSAYIDTQYF. The CDR3 DNA reads as TGTGCCAGCAGCTCGGCTTACATAGATACGCAGTATTTT. Full variable domain (missing parts from reference TRBV7-9 and TRBJ2-3): DTGVSQNPRHKITKRGQNVTFRCDPISEHNRLYWYRQTLGQGPEFLTYFQNEAQLEKSRLLSDRFSAERPKGSFSTLEIQRTEQGDSAMYLCASSSAYIDTQYFGPGTRLTVL.

This clonotype occurred many times. CDR3 in amino acids: CASSPRQGGSTGELFF. The CDR3 DNA is TGTGCCAGCAGCCCCCGACAGGGGGGTTCCACCGGGGAGCTGTTTTTT. The V call is TRBV14, the J call TRBJ2-2; 9 nucleotides line up with TRBD1. The CDR3 loop spans 16 amino acids. The germline V gene has CDR1 SGHDN and CDR2 FVKESK. V shed 4 bases and J 4 bases; nucleotides not matched to a gene: 7.

This clonotype was observed many times. The chain is built from TRBV20-1 and TRBJ2-1, with 9 bases matching TRBD1. V lost 8 bases to trimming and J lost 7 bases; unmatched junction nucleotides: 9. Germline values: CDR1 DFQATT, CDR2 SNEGSKA (reference sequence). CDR3 length equals 13 residues. The CDR3 protein is CSPRTGVRNEQFF. As DNA, the CDR3 is TGCAGTCCCCGGACAGGGGTTAGGAATGAGCAGTTCTTC.